This T cell receptor (beta chain) is from a study of regulatory T cells in long-lasting Graves disease. Time point in this sample: newly diagnosed GD, antithyroid drugs for less than 3 months. The authors made the TCR library using RNA they extracted from PBMCs. CDR1 and CDR2 from the germline V gene are LNHDA and SQIVND (reference sequence). Trimming took 3 bases from V and 5 from J; bases not matched to a gene: 3. The CDR3 runs to 14 residues. Study results and limitations: The persistent group shared 2,500 to 3,000 public clonotypes, more than the approximately 880 shared by new patients. Persistent disease was associated with favored TRBV28 usage and with favored use of TRBJ1-2 and TRBJ2-5.

There are many counts of this clonotype. Its cognate antigen is unknown. Arm-PCR of CDR3 regions with iRepertoire HTBI primers generated TCR beta libraries. TCRdb used MiXCR to reprocess the multiplex PCR reads, holding one entry per CDR3 protein. The table has 350,000 to 500,000 distinct CDR3 sequences, about 14% seen once. These data are also associated with another study on T cells in Graves' hyperthyroidism and ophthalmopathy. That report adds: The diagnoses drew upon clinical symptoms, serum thyroxine and TRAb, thyroid ultrasound and orbital computed tomography. The HTBI primer set was used in a first-round RT-PCR of the TCR CDR3.

The gene calls are TRBV19 and TRBJ1-5, with 8 bases identical to TRBD1. The receptor's source is a woman aged 45-65 years with Graves disease. The sequenced sample was peripheral blood mononuclear cells (PBMCs), obtained at new diagnosis, from a patient treated with antithyroid drugs. CDR3 sequence (DNA): TGTGCCAGTAGTATGACAGGGGCGCATCAGCCCCAGCATTTT. It specifies CASSMTGAHQPQHF.